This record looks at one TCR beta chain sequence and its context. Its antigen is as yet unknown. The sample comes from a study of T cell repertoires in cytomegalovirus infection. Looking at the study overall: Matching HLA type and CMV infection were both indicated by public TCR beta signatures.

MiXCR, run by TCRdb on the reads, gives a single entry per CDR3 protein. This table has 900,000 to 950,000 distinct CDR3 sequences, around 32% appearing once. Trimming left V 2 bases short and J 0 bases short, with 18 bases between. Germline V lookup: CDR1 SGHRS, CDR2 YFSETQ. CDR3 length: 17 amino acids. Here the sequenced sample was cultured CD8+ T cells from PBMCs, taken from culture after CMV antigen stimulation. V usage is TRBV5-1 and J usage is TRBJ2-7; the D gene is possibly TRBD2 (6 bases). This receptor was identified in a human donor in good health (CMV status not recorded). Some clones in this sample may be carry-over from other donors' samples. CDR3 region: CASSLGEDIFSSYEQYF. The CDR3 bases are TGCGCCAGCAGCTTAGGGGAGGACATTTTTAGCTCCTACGAGCAGTACTTC.